The rows below give T cell receptor beta chains drawn from one sample of a study of T cell responses to AZD1222 COVID-19 vaccine. TCRdb keeps only in-frame clones here, not all; method: immunoSEQ multiplex PCR. The sample has approximately 27,000 clones, around 90% seen once; the top ten hold 1.3%. The sequenced sample was peripheral blood, obtained on day 0 of AZD1222 vaccination. These TCRs come from an adult in good health. The CDR3 runs from the conserved cysteine through the conserved F or W. The D gene is left open where the match is weak. Expanded clones get a size class; other rows say once, few or many, or leave the size out.

V	D	size	J	DNA	CDR3
TRBV5-6	.	few	TRBJ2-1	TGTGCCAGCAGCTTGGTCTTGGACGGAACGACGACCTACAATGAGCAGTTCTTC	CASSLVLDGTTTYNEQFF
TRBV28	.	.	TRBJ1-3	TGTGCCAGCAGTTTATGGCAGTCCAACACCCTTGGGGCTGGAAACACCATATATTTT	CASSLWQSNTLGAGNTIYF
TRBV19	TRBD1	.	TRBJ1-5	TGTGCCAGTAGTATAAGTGGGGCCAGGGGGCGGTTGAGTGTGGATCAGCCCCAGCATTTT	CASSISGARGRLSVDQPQHF
TRBV6-5	TRBD1	.	TRBJ2-7	TGTGCCAGCACCAAGACCAGGGGGAGCACCTACGAGCAGTACTTC	CASTKTRGSTYEQYF
TRBV19	TRBD1	few	TRBJ1-1	TGTGCCAGTAGTGTTACCGGGACAGTGAACACTGAAGCTTTCTTT	CASSVTGTVNTEAFF
TRBV10-3	.	.	TRBJ1-1	TGTGCCATCAGTGAGGGCGGGGTATACACTGAAGCTTTCTTT	CAISEGGVYTEAFF
TRBV30	TRBD1	.	TRBJ2-1	TGTGCCTGGAGTACACCGGGACAGTACAATGAGCAGTTCTTC	CAWSTPGQYNEQFF
TRBV5-1	.	.	TRBJ2-5	TGCGCCAGCAGCCTAGGGGACCCAACCCAGTACTTC	CASSLGDPTQYF
TRBV4-1	.	.	TRBJ2-1	TGCGCCAGCAGCCTTAGCGGAAGCTCCTACAATGAGCAGTTCTTC	CASSLSGSSYNEQFF
TRBV18	TRBD1	.	TRBJ2-7	TGTGCCAGCTCACCTCCTAAGGGACAGGGTTCCTACGAGCAGTACTTC	CASSPPKGQGSYEQYF
TRBV27	.	.	TRBJ1-2	TGTGCCAGCAGCAACGGGCCGTCTACTTATGGCTACACCTTC	CASSNGPSTYGYTF
TRBV14	TRBD2	.	TRBJ2-3	TGTGCCAGCAGCTCAAGACTAGCGGGAAGGGGAGATACGCAGTATTTT	CASSSRLAGRGDTQYF
TRBV2	.	.	TRBJ2-1	TGTGCCAGCAGTGAAAGGGTGGGGAGCTCCTACAATGAGCAGTTCTTC	CASSERVGSSYNEQFF
TRBV11-2	.	.	TRBJ1-6	TGTGCCAGCAGCTTTCGTCTCGGCTTTCCCCTCCACTTT	CASSFRLGFPLHF
TRBV11-2	TRBD1	once	TRBJ2-1	TGTGCCAGCAGCTTACCCACAGGGGGTCGGCAGTTCTTC	CASSLPTGGRQFF
TRBV30	.	.	TRBJ1-5	TGTGCCTGGAGGGGCAGGGGAAGCAATCAGCCCCAGCATTTT	CAWRGRGSNQPQHF
TRBV7-9	.	.	TRBJ2-1	TGTGCCAGCAGCTTTCCTGGGGGTGAGCAGTTCTTC	CASSFPGGEQFF
TRBV6-6	TRBD2	.	TRBJ2-7	TGTGCCAGCAGTCGGGGGGGATGGGTAGCGGGAGGGTACGAGCAGTACTTC	CASSRGGWVAGGYEQYF
TRBV28	.	.	TRBJ2-1	TGTGCCAGCAGTTCCGAAACGGGAGTTGAGCAGTTCTTC	CASSSETGVEQFF
TRBV7-2	TRBD1	.	TRBJ2-5	TGTGCCAGCAGCCCTACCAGGGGGCAAGAGACCCAGTACTTC	CASSPTRGQETQYF
TRBV29-1	TRBD2	.	TRBJ2-5	TGCAGCGTTGAGACTAGCGGGAGAGTAAAGACCCAGTACTTC	CSVETSGRVKTQYF
TRBV5-6	.	once	TRBJ2-7	TGTGCCAGCAGCTTGGCGCCAAGCTCCTACGAGCAGTACTTC	CASSLAPSSYEQYF
TRBV2	.	.	TRBJ2-1	TGTGCCAGCGCACTAAATATGAATGAGCAGTTCTTC	CASALNMNEQFF
TRBV28	.	.	TRBJ2-7	TGTGCCAGCATTCGGGACAATTCCTACGAGCAGTACTTC	CASIRDNSYEQYF
TRBV5-1	.	.	TRBJ2-2	TGCGCCAGCAGCTCCAACAGGAGCCCGAACACCGGGGAGCTGTTTTTT	CASSSNRSPNTGELFF
TRBV11-2	TRBD2	.	TRBJ2-1	TGTGCCAGCAGCTTTGGGGGAGGGATCTACAATGAGCAGTTCTTC	CASSFGGGIYNEQFF
TRBV9	TRBD2	.	TRBJ2-7	TGTGCCAGCAGCCTAAGCGGGAGTCGCGCCTACGAGCAGTACTTC	CASSLSGSRAYEQYF
TRBV7-8	.	.	TRBJ2-7	TGTGCCACCACCTACGGACCTTCCTACGAGCAGTACTTC	CATTYGPSYEQYF
TRBV2	TRBD1	.	TRBJ2-7	TGTGCCAGCAAGGGACAGGGGGCGGGTGAGCAGTACTTC	CASKGQGAGEQYF
TRBV6-5	TRBD2	.	TRBJ2-7	TGTGCCAGCAGTTACACGGGACTAGCGGGAATATACGAGCAGTACTTC	CASSYTGLAGIYEQYF
TRBV6-5	.	once	TRBJ1-5	TGTGCCAGCAGTCTACTGGGGGTTCAGCCCCAGCATTTT	CASSLLGVQPQHF
TRBV6-5	.	.	TRBJ2-1	TGCGCTCGCCTCCGCTCCTACAATGAGCAGTTCTTC	CARLRSYNEQFF
TRBV2	.	.	TRBJ2-4	TGTGCCAGCAGTGAAGTTGCCCGTTCGGCCAAAAACATTCAGTACTTC	CASSEVARSAKNIQYF